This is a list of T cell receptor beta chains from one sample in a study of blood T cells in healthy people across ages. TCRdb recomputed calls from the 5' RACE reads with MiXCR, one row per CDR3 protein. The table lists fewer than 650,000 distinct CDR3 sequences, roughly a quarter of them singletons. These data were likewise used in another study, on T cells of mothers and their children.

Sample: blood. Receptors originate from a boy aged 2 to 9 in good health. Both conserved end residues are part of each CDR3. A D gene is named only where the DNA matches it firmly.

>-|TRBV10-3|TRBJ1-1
CAISDPLTEAFF
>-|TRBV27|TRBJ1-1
CASSPGRINTEAFF
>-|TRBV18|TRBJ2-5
CASSPGAAQETQYF
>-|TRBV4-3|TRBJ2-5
CASSQEIAAPETQYF
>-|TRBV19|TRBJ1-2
CASSPPGRHYGYTF
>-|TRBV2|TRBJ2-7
CASSGSEAYEQYF
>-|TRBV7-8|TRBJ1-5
CASSRWVPLNNQPQHF
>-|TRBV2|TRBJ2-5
CASREDHMGTQYF
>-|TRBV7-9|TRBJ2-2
CASSLSRGGAGELFF
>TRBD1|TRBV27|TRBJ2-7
CASFGPPISGQGVDEQYF
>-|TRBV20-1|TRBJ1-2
CSARGVRGLYGYTF
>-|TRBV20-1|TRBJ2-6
CSARVQGSGANVLTF
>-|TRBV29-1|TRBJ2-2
CSVTGREDTGELFF
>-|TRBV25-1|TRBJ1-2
CASSDNGRGPGRF
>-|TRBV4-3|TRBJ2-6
CASSQDGDSGANVLTF
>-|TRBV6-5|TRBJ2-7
CASSPEDSYEQYF
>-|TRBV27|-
CASSLIGLSSYEQYF
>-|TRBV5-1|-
CASSLERSNYEQYF
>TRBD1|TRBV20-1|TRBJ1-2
CSARAAGQGARVYGYTF
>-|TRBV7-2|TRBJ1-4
CASRRTGIDEKLFF
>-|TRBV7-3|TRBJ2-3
CASSLNRGAMNTQYF
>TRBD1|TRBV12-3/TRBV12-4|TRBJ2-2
CASRGTGRPGELFF
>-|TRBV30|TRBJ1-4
CAWKRQAPTNEKLFF
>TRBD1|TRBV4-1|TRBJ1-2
CASSELDRDPYGYTF
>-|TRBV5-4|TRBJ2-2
CASMRGIAAANTGELFF
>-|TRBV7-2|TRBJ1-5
CASSITPGGQPQHF
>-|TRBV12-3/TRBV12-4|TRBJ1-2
CASSLQGFYYGYTF
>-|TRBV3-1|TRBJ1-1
CASSQVGESEAFF
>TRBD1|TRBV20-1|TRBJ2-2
CSARQSRGQSGPGELFF
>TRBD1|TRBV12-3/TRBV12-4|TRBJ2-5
CASSRKGTVGYQETQYF
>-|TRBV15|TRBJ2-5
CATSRDWAGRETQYF
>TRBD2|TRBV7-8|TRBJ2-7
CASSLGGLAGVYEQYF
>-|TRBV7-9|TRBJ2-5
CASSLRQGKETQYF
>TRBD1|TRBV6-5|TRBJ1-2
CASSYRQGASHGYTF
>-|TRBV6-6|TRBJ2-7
CASGPHSYEQYF
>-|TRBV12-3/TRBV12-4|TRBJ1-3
CASSDTTGFRNTIYF
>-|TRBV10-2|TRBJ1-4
CASSESGAFNEKLFF
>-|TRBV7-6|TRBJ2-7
CASSLEMGAAYEQYF
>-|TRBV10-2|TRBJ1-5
CASSEWQGDQPQHF
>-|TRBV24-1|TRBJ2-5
CATSDSNQETQYF
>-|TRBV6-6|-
CASSYRGGGYNEQFF
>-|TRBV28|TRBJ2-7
CATLRRDSYEQYF
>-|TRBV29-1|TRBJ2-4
CSAKGLAKNIQYF
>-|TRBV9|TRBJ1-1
CASSRRSDGNTEAFF
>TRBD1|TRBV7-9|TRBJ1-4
CASSSTPPGGVGEKLFF
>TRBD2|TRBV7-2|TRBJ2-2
CASSREGRENGELFF
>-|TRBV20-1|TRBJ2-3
CSARGSGTDTQYF
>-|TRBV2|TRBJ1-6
CASSEEGGYNSPLHF
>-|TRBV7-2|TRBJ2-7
CASTTGPEQYF
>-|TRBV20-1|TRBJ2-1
CSARGSSIRYNEQFF
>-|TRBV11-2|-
CASSRPGTNQETQYF
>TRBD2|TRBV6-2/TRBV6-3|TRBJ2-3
CASSYLAGAFSTDTQYF
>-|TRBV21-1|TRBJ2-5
CASSKDPKAPNRGETQYF
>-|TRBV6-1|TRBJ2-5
CASIGAEETQYF
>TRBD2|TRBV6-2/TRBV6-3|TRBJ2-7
CASSYLAGAYEQYF
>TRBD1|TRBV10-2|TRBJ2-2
CASRDRVIDTGELFF